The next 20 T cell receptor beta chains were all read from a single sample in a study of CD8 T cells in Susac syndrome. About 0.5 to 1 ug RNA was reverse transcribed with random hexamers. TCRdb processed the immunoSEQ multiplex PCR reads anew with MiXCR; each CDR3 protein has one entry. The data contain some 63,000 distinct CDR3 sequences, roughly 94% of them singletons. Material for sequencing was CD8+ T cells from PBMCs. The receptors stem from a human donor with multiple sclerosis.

CDR3 amino acids: CSACARDRSYEQYF. CDR3 bases: TGCAGTGCTTGCGCCCGGGACAGGTCCTACGAGCAGTACTTC. This chain links TRBV20-1 with TRBJ2-7; 8 nucleotides match TRBD1. The V and J ends lost 5 bases and 1 base, in that order; junction bases with no gene match: 7. There are 14 residues in the CDR3. Germline V lookup: CDR1 DFQATT, CDR2 SNEGSKA (reference sequence).

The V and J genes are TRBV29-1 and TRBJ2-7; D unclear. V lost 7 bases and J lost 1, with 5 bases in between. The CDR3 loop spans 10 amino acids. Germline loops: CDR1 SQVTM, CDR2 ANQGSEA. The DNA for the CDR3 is TGCAGCGCAAAGTCCTACGAGCAGTACTTC. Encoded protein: CSAKSYEQYF.

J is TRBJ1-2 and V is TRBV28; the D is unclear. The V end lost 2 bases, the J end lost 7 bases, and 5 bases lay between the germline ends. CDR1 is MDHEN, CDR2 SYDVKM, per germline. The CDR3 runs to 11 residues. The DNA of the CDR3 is TGTGCCAGCAGTTTAGAGGTTGGCTACACCTTC. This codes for CASSLEVGYTF.

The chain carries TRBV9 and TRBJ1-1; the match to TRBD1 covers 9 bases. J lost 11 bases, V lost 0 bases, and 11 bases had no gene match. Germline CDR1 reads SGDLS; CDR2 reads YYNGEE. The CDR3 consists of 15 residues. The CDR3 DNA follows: TGTGCCAGCAGCGTAGATGACAGGGGGTGGGTAGAGGCTTTCTTT. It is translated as CASSVDDRGWVEAFF.

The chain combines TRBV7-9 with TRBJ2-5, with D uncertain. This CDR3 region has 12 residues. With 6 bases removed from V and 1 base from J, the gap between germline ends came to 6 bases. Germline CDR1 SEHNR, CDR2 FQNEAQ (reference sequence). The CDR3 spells CASSRFQETQYF. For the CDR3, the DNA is TGTGCCAGCAGTCGGTTCCAAGAGACCCAGTACTTC.

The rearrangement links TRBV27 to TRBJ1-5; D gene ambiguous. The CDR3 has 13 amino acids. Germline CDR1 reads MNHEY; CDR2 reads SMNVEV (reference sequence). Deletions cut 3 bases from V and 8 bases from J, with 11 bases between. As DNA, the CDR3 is TGTGCCAGCAGTTTTAAATGGAGGGAGCCCCAGCATTTT. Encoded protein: CASSFKWREPQHF.

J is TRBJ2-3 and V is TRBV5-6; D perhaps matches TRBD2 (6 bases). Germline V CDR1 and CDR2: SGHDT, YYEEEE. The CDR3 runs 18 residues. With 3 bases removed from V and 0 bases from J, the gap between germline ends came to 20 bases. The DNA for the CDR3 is TGTGCCAGCAGCTGGGGGGTACCGGGACTCGCTAGCACAGATACGCAGTATTTT. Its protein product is CASSWGVPGLASTDTQYF.

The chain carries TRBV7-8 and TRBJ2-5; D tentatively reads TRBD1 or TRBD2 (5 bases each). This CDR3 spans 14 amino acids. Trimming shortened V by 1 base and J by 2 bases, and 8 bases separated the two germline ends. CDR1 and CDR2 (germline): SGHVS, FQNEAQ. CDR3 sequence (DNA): TGTGCCAGCAGCTTAGGAGGGGAACAAGAGACCCAGTACTTC. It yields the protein CASSLGGEQETQYF. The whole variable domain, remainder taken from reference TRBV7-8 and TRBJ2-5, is GAGVSQSPRYKVAKRGQDVALRCDPISGHVSLFWYQQALGQGPEFLTYFQNEAQLDKSGLPSDRFFAERPEGSVSTLKIQRTQQEDSAVYLCASSLGGEQETQYFGPGTRLLVL.

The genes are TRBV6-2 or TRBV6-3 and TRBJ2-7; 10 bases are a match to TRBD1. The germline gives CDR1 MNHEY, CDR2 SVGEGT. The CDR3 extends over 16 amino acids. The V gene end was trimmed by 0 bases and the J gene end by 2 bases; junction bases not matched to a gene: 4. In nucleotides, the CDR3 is TGTGCCAGCAGTTACTCAGGGACAGGGGCTGCCTACGAGCAGTACTTC. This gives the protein CASSYSGTGAAYEQYF.

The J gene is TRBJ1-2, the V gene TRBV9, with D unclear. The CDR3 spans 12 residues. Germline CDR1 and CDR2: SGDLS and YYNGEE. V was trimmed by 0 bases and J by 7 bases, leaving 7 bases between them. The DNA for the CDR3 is TGTGCCAGCAGCGTAGGGGTCGGTGGCTACACCTTC. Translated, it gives CASSVGVGGYTF.

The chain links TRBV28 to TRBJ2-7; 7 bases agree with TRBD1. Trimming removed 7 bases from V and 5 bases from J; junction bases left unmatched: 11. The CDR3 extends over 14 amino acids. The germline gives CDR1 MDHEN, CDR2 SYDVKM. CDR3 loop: CASTDLTGTHEQYF. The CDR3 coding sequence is TGTGCCAGCACCGACCTGACAGGGACACACGAGCAGTACTTC.

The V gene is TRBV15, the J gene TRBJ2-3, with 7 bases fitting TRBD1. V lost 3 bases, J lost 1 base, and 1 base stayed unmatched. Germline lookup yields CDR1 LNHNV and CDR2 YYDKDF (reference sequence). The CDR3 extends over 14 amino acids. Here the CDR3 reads CATSRGTGTDTQYF. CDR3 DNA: TGTGCCACCAGCAGGGGGACAGGCACAGATACGCAGTATTTT. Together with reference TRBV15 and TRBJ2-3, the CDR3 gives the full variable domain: DAMVIQNPRYQVTQFGKPVTLSCSQTLNHNVMYWYQQKSSQAPKLLFHYYDKDFNNEADTPDNFQSRRPNTSFCFLDIRSPGLGDTAMYLCATSRGTGTDTQYFGPGTRLTVL.

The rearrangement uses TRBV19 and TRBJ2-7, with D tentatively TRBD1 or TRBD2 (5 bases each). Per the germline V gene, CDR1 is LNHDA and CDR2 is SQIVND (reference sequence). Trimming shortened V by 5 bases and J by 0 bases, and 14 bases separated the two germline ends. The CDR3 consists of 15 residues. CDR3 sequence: CASSLGDRSSYEQYF. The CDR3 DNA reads TGTGCCAGTAGTCTAGGGGACCGAAGCTCCTACGAGCAGTACTTC.

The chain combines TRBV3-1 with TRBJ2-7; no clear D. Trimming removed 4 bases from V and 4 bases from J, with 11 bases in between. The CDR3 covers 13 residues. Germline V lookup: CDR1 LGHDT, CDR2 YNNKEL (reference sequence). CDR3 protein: CASSPEDTYEQYF. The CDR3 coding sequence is TGTGCCAGCAGCCCAGAAGACACTTACGAGCAGTACTTC.

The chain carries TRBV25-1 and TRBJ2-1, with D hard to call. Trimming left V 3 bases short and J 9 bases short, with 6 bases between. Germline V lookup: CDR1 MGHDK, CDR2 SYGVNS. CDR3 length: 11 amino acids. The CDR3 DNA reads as TGTGCCAGCAGTGACGCCCCTGAGCAGTTCTTC. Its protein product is CASSDAPEQFF.

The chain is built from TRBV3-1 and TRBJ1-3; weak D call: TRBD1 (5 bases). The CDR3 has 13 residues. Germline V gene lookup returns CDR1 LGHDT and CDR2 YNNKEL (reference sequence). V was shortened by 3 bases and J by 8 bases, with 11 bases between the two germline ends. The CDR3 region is CASSQRGRDTIYF. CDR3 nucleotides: TGTGCCAGCAGCCAGAGGGGCCGAGACACCATATATTTT.

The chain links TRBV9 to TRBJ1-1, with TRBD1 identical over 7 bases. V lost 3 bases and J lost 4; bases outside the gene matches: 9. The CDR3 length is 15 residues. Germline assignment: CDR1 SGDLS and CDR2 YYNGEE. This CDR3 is CASSAITGVGTEAFF. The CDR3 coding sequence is TGTGCCAGCAGCGCGATCACAGGGGTAGGCACTGAAGCTTTCTTT.

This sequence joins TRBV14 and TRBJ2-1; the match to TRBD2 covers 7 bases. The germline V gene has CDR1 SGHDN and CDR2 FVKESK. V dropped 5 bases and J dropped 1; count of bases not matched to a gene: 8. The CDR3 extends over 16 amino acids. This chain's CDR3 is CASSKGGSVSYNEQFF. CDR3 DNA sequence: TGTGCCAGCAGCAAAGGCGGGAGTGTGTCCTACAATGAGCAGTTCTTC.

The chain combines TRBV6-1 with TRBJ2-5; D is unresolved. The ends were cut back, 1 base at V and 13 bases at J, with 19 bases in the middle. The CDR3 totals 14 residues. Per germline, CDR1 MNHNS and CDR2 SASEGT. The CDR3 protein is CASSEGQRLDPGYF. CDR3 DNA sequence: TGTGCCAGCAGTGAAGGCCAAAGATTGGACCCAGGGTACTTC.

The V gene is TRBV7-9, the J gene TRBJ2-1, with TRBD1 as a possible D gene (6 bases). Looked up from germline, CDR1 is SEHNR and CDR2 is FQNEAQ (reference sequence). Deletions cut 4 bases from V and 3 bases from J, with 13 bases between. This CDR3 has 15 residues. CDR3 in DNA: TGTGCCAGCAGCTACGGGACACGGTACTACAATGAGCAGTTCTTC. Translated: CASSYGTRYYNEQFF.